Given below is one TCR beta chain in context. The antigen is not known. The data were taken from a study of T cell responses to AZD1222 COVID-19 vaccine. Overall study results and limits: Reportedly, nearly half of unique spike TCRs recognized epitopes outside B.1.351/B.1.1.7 mutations.

The repertoire was sequenced with immunoSEQ multiplex PCR; TCRdb's copy has only in-frame clones and lacks some. The table lists roughly 120,000 clones, 88% of them singletons. CDR1 SGDLS and CDR2 YYNGEE come from the germline V gene. V lost 3 bases to trimming and J lost 10 bases, with 11 bases between them. This CDR3 is built from 12 residues. The chain carries TRBV9 and TRBJ1-3, with a possible D match to TRBD1 (5 bases). Here the sequenced sample was peripheral blood, taken on day 0 of MenACWY control vaccination. The source is an adult in good health. CDR3 in amino acids: CASSGDLGTIYF. In DNA form, the CDR3 reads TGTGCCAGCAGCGGGGACCTTGGGACCATATATTTT.